This T cell receptor beta chain was sequenced in a study of low-dose radiotherapy and immunotherapy resistance in tumors. The overall study: Treatment of Cohort 1 consisted of 0.5 Gy per fraction every 2 weeks, adding up to 6.5 Gy. For four cycles from cycle 1 day 1, patients took 300 mg oral aspirin daily.

Time point noted: after trial treatment. As for treatment: LDRT plus nivolumab, ipilimumab, low-dose cyclophosphamide and aspirin (RACIN trial). Along with nivolumab and ipilimumab, donors received aspirin, low-dose cyclophosphamide and low-dose radiotherapy. TRAV- and TRBV-specific primers, spanning alpha and beta chains, primed first-strand cDNA. TCR amplification used roughly 21 PCR cycles, a constant-region primer and a V-primer adapter. Each CDR3 protein gets one entry after TCRdb re-called the reads with MiXCR. The sample holds about 39,000 distinct CDR3 sequences, 20% seen once. CDR1 SGHTA and CDR2 FQGTGA come from the germline V gene. Including both end residues, the CDR3 is 17 amino acids long. Notes on this clonotype: No DNA is shown, since the ends of the CDR3 on it are uncertain; the CDR3 is the one TCRdb lists.

The sequence was obtained from a female donor with ovarian cancer. This sequence joins TRBV7-3 and TRBJ2-2; no check of the table's D call, TRBD1, against the DNA was made. Here the sequenced sample was PBMCs, taken after low-dose radiotherapy plus immunotherapy. CDR3 region: CASRRTTGTGELFFFFF.